A selection of T cell receptor beta chains follows, all from one sample in a study of cytomegalovirus exposure and HLA in healthy donors. Sequencing used immunoSEQ multiplex PCR; TCRdb keeps in-frame clones, though not all of them. The data hold 250,000 to 400,000 clones, with approximately 91% observed a single time. The sequencing sample was made of PBMCs. The receptors were sampled from a man aged 30-40 years in good health and CMV-seronegative. Both conserved end residues are part of each CDR3. A D gene is named only where the DNA matches it firmly.

D gene: .; V gene: TRBV6-5; J gene: TRBJ1-3; CDR3 protein: CASTQTRISGNTIYF
D gene: .; V gene: TRBV5-4; J gene: TRBJ1-6; CDR3 protein: CASSWDNYNSPLHF
D gene: .; V gene: TRBV19; J gene: TRBJ2-1; CDR3 protein: CASSSRPQGYNEQFF
D gene: .; V gene: TRBV19; J gene: TRBJ2-2; CDR3 protein: CASNGQGYVGELFF
D gene: .; V gene: TRBV5-6; J gene: TRBJ1-2; CDR3 protein: CASSLMEAYYGYTF
D gene: .; V gene: TRBV25-1; J gene: TRBJ1-6; CDR3 protein: CASKDSLSPLHF
D gene: TRBD2; V gene: TRBV15; J gene: TRBJ2-1; CDR3 protein: CATSSGTSANGYNEQFF
D gene: .; V gene: TRBV7-2; J gene: TRBJ1-1; CDR3 protein: CASSLVRSPAFF
D gene: .; V gene: TRBV11-2; J gene: TRBJ2-5; CDR3 protein: CASSSNQETQYF
D gene: TRBD1; V gene: TRBV7-8; J gene: TRBJ1-5; CDR3 protein: CASSTGQGRPNSNQPQHF
D gene: .; V gene: TRBV7-9; J gene: TRBJ2-3; CDR3 protein: CASSLASGTLTDTQYF
D gene: TRBD1; V gene: TRBV6-5; J gene: TRBJ1-1; CDR3 protein: CASSYSGTGNTEAFF
D gene: .; V gene: TRBV6-4; J gene: TRBJ2-1; CDR3 protein: CASRPRPQGNEQFF
D gene: .; V gene: TRBV4-3; J gene: TRBJ2-1; CDR3 protein: CASSQDGQTSSYNEQFF
D gene: .; V gene: TRBV10-2; J gene: TRBJ1-5; CDR3 protein: CASSEGGQGRISNQPQHF
D gene: TRBD1; V gene: TRBV19; J gene: TRBJ1-6; CDR3 protein: CASRESDRGGSPLHF
D gene: .; V gene: TRBV19; J gene: TRBJ1-2; CDR3 protein: CASSPRLSDGYTF
D gene: .; V gene: TRBV5-1; J gene: TRBJ2-7; CDR3 protein: CASSLVSGGREQYF
D gene: .; V gene: TRBV7-9; J gene: TRBJ1-1; CDR3 protein: CASRLTVNTEAFF
D gene: TRBD1; V gene: TRBV5-1; J gene: TRBJ1-4; CDR3 protein: CASSPQGAWEEKLFF
D gene: TRBD1; V gene: TRBV6-1; J gene: TRBJ2-7; CDR3 protein: CASRGQGGIPYEQYF
D gene: .; V gene: TRBV27; J gene: TRBJ1-1; CDR3 protein: CASSLSSGHMNTEAFF
D gene: TRBD1; V gene: TRBV27; J gene: TRBJ1-1; CDR3 protein: CASSPRTGTNTEAFF
D gene: .; V gene: TRBV2; J gene: TRBJ1-1; CDR3 protein: CASSEGQEITEAFF
D gene: .; V gene: TRBV6-6; J gene: TRBJ2-2; CDR3 protein: CASTQGIGELFF
D gene: TRBD2; V gene: TRBV11-2; J gene: TRBJ2-7; CDR3 protein: CASSLVGGVVYEQYF